The next 8 T cell receptor beta chains were all read from a single sample in a study of T cells in localized non-small cell lung cancer. Data came from immunoSEQ multiplex PCR; TCRdb stores just in-frame clones and leaves some out. The data show some 20,000 clones, with about 89% seen just once and under 3.5% held by the top ten. The sample consisted of peripheral blood, taken before any cancer treatment. The receptor set was obtained from a woman between 35 and 75 years old with stage I lung adenocarcinoma.

The chain joins TRBV11-2 to TRBJ2-7, with a weak D call TRBD2 (6 bases). The V gene lost 5 bases and the J gene lost 4 bases, with 18 bases spanning the gap. Germline CDR1 SGHAT, CDR2 FQNNGV. The CDR3 is 15 amino acids. The CDR3 coding sequence is TGTGCCAGCAGCACTAGTCTAGCGCCCGCTTACGAGCAGTACTTC. It specifies CASSTSLAPAYEQYF.

This clone appeared a few times. V gene TRBV11-2 combines with J gene TRBJ1-6; weak D call: TRBD1 (5 bases). Trimming removed 3 bases at V and 7 bases at J, with 13 bases between. Germline-derived CDR1 and CDR2 are SGHAT and FQNNGV. The CDR3 runs to 15 residues. CDR3 sequence reads: CASSFVRAGNSPLHF. CDR3 sequence (DNA): TGTGCCAGCAGCTTCGTCAGGGCAGGAAATTCACCCCTCCACTTT.

This chain joins TRBV5-1 and TRBJ2-5; 10 bases map to TRBD2. CDR3 length equals 18 residues. V shed 4 bases and J 2 bases; nucleotides not matched to a gene: 14. In germline, CDR1 is SGHRS, CDR2 YFSETQ. CDR3 sequence: CASSPGASGSLGQETQYF. CDR3 nucleotide sequence: TGCGCCAGCAGCCCAGGTGCTAGCGGGAGTCTGGGGCAAGAGACCCAGTACTTC.

V usage is TRBV5-6 and J usage is TRBJ1-3, with D hard to call. The CDR3 sequence is 15 residues long. V was pared by 2 bases and J by 1 base, with 10 bases between. CDR1 and CDR2 (germline): SGHDT, YYEEEE. CDR3 in DNA: TGTGCCAGCAGCTTTACTACAGATTCTGGAAACACCATATATTTT. This gives the protein CASSFTTDSGNTIYF.

This chain joins TRBV28 and TRBJ1-5; 8 bases are shared with TRBD1. Germline V lookup: CDR1 MDHEN, CDR2 SYDVKM. Trimming took 3 bases from V and 6 from J; bases not matched to a gene: 7. CDR3 length: 15 residues. CDR3 region: CASSFLGQGSQPQHF. The CDR3, as DNA: TGTGCCAGCAGTTTTCTCGGACAGGGTAGTCAGCCCCAGCATTTT. Full variable domain (rest looked up from reference TRBV28 and TRBJ1-5): DVKVTQSSRYLVKRTGEKVFLECVQDMDHENMFWYRQDPGLGLRLIYFSYDVKMKEKGDIPEGYSVSREKKERFSLILESASTNQTSMYLCASSFLGQGSQPQHFGDGTRLSIL.

The chain employs TRBV7-3 and TRBJ1-1; D possibly corresponds to TRBD1 (5 bases). This CDR3 region has 14 residues. Germline loops: CDR1 SGHTA, CDR2 FQGTGA. V was trimmed by 5 bases and J by 4 bases, leaving 14 bases between them. DNA for the CDR3: TGTGCCAGCAGCCCCGGGACCGAGGTCACTGAAGCTTTCTTT. This sequence encodes CASSPGTEVTEAFF.

The J gene is TRBJ1-2, the V gene TRBV7-8; 8 nucleotides agree with TRBD1. V shed 2 bases and J 4 bases; nucleotides not matched to a gene: 3. The CDR3 spans 14 residues. From germline, CDR1 is SGHVS and CDR2 FQNEAQ. CDR3 loop: CASSLFGTGYGYTF. The CDR3 DNA is TGTGCCAGCAGCTTATTCGGGACAGGCTATGGCTACACCTTC.

This chain uses TRBV27 with TRBJ2-1, with D perhaps matching TRBD1 (6 bases). V lost 6 bases and J 14 bases, leaving 17 bases between the germline ends. Germline V gives CDR1 MNHEY, CDR2 SMNVEV (reference sequence). This CDR3 spans 12 amino acids. CDR3 DNA: TGTGCCAGCAGCACGACAGGAGGTAATGAGTTCTTC. This encodes CASSTTGGNEFF.